These 20 T cell receptor beta chains were all obtained from the same sample, sequenced in a study of shared clonotypes between healthy human individuals. The repertoire was sequenced with immunoSEQ multiplex PCR; TCRdb's copy has only in-frame clones and lacks some. The data contain under 1,900,000 clones, 98% of them seen just once; the ten biggest clones take up around 0.38%. Material for sequencing was naive CD4+ T cells sorted from blood. Described subset: CD45RA+ positively selected. These receptors were taken from a man aged 25-45 years in good health.

The chain combines TRBV7-2 with TRBJ2-7; D is unresolved. The CDR3 runs to 17 residues. V was pared by 1 base and J by 0 bases, with 16 bases between. In germline, CDR1 is SGHTA, CDR2 FQGNSA. The CDR3 bases are TGTGCCAGCAGCTTAGAGTTCATGTACCTTGGCTCCTACGAGCAGTACTTC. Protein: CASSLEFMYLGSYEQYF.

The rearrangement joins TRBV19 to TRBJ2-1; tentative D call: TRBD1 (5 bases). Trimming cost V 1 base and J 4 bases, with 11 bases left between them. Germline-derived CDR1 and CDR2 are LNHDA and SQIVND (reference sequence). The CDR3 spans 15 residues. Here the CDR3 DNA reads TGTGCCAGTAGTATAGGGGGCTGGATTTACAATGAGCAGTTCTTC. Translation: CASSIGGWIYNEQFF.

As concerns this clone: Other DNA sequences within the sample encode an identical CDR3. The chain joins TRBV5-4 to TRBJ2-3, with D tentatively TRBD2 (6 bases). The CDR3 spans 14 residues. V lost 1 base to trimming and J lost 1 base, with 7 bases between them. Germline CDR1 SGHNT, CDR2 YYREEE (reference sequence). DNA for the CDR3: TGTGCCAGCAGCTTGCCTAGCGGCACAGATACGCAGTATTTT. Protein product: CASSLPSGTDTQYF.

The chain recombines TRBV28 with TRBJ1-5, with 7 bases identical to TRBD1. Germline CDR1 is MDHEN and CDR2 is SYDVKM. This CDR3 contains 12 residues. Trimming cost V 11 bases and J 7 bases; bases outside gene matches: 8. The CDR3 nucleotides read TGTGCCGGGGGAGGGGGCTTGCAGCCCCAGCATTTT. Translation: CAGGGGLQPQHF.

The rearrangement links TRBV18 to TRBJ2-3; 9 positions match TRBD2. CDR3 length: 14 amino acids. The trim removed 4 bases at V and 1 base at J, leaving 0 bases unmatched. Germline-derived CDR1 and CDR2 are KGHSH and LQKENI. Here the CDR3 reads CASSLAGGTDTQYF. The CDR3 DNA follows: TGTGCCAGCTCACTAGCGGGAGGCACAGATACGCAGTATTTT.

The chain couples TRBV7-2 to TRBJ2-2, with D tentatively TRBD2 (6 bases). CDR3 length: 15 amino acids. Trimming removed 5 bases at V and 1 base at J, with 11 bases between. Germline V gives CDR1 SGHTA, CDR2 FQGNSA. The CDR3 is CASSPLARNTGELFF. CDR3 DNA sequence: TGTGCCAGCAGCCCACTAGCACGGAACACCGGGGAGCTGTTTTTT. Drawing the rest from reference TRBV7-2 and TRBJ2-2, the complete variable domain is GAGVSQSPSNKVTEKGKDVELRCDPISGHTALYWYRQSLGQGLEFLIYFQGNSAPDKSGLPSDRFSAERTGGSVSTLTIQRTQQEDSAVYLCASSPLARNTGELFFGEGSRLTVL.

This clone was detected only once. The rearrangement joins TRBV25-1 to TRBJ2-5, with 9 bases that match TRBD2. The germline CDR1 and CDR2 sequences are MGHDK and SYGVNS. V shed 5 bases, J shed 1 base, and the junction held 8 bases outside the gene matches. The CDR3 is 16 amino acids. The CDR3: CASSLGTSRTQETQYF. The CDR3 bases are TGTGCCAGCAGTTTGGGGACTAGCAGAACCCAAGAGACCCAGTACTTC.

The gene calls are TRBV9 and TRBJ2-7, with D perhaps matching TRBD1 (6 bases). Trimming left V 3 bases short and J 9 bases short, with 22 bases between. Germline V gene sequence: CDR1 SGDLS, CDR2 YYNGEE. The CDR3 sequence is 15 residues long. In DNA, the CDR3 is TGTGCCAGCAGCGCCGGGCCGAGTGGGGGCGCGTGGCAGTACTTC. Translating gives CASSAGPSGGAWQYF.

V and J are TRBV28 and TRBJ2-5, with 10 bases identical to TRBD1. The germline V gene has CDR1 MDHEN and CDR2 SYDVKM. The CDR3 loop spans 18 amino acids. The junction had 10 bases not matched to a gene; V was cut back by 2 bases and J by 1 base. CDR3 in DNA: TGTGCCAGCAGTTTACGGTCTGTGGGACAGGGGTTCCAAGAGACCCAGTACTTC. Its translation is CASSLRSVGQGFQETQYF.

The chain employs TRBV30 and TRBJ1-4, with D hard to call. Germline assignment: CDR1 GTSNPN and CDR2 SVGIG (reference sequence). Trimming took 5 bases from V and 2 from J, leaving 15 bases between them. This CDR3 comprises 15 residues. CDR3 amino acids: CAWGDVGSTNEKLFF. The CDR3 DNA reads TGTGCCTGGGGCGACGTAGGGTCCACTAATGAAAAACTGTTTTTT.

In its sample, this clone was seen once. This chain connects TRBV6-4 to TRBJ2-2; unclear D gene. Trimming removed 9 bases at V and 0 bases at J, with 11 bases between. The CDR3 is made up of 14 amino acids. The V gene's germline CDR1 is MRHNA and CDR2 SNTAGT. This CDR3 is CASAKDPNTGELFF. CDR3 DNA: TGTGCCAGTGCCAAGGATCCGAACACCGGGGAGCTGTTTTTT.

The V gene is TRBV5-1, the J gene TRBJ1-1, with D possibly being TRBD1 (5 bases). In germline, CDR1 is SGHRS, CDR2 YFSETQ. V was clipped by 4 bases and J by 0 bases, with 13 bases between them. This CDR3 is 15 amino acids long. The CDR3 region is CASSVRWGLNTEAFF. The CDR3 DNA follows: TGCGCCAGCAGCGTCCGGTGGGGGTTGAACACTGAAGCTTTCTTT.

This sequence joins TRBV7-2 and TRBJ2-3; possibly TRBD2 for D (5 bases). This CDR3 has 14 residues. CDR1 and CDR2 (germline): SGHTA, FQGNSA. The V end lost 2 bases, the J end lost 6 bases, and 12 bases lay between the germline ends. CDR3 DNA: TGTGCCAGCAGCTTAAGGCCGAGGGAGGATACGCAGTATTTT. This translates into CASSLRPREDTQYF.

This chain connects TRBV28 to TRBJ2-6; D is undetermined. The germline V gene has CDR1 MDHEN and CDR2 SYDVKM. The CDR3 loop spans 18 amino acids. V gave up 3 bases and J gave up 3 bases, with 18 bases separating them. CDR3 nucleotide sequence: TGTGCCAGCAGTTTTTTAAACAGCCTCCGGCTTGGGGCCAACGTCCTGACTTTC. Protein product: CASSFLNSLRLGANVLTF.

The V and J genes are TRBV5-1 and TRBJ2-3, with D unresolved. Germline CDR1 SGHRS, CDR2 YFSETQ. The CDR3 runs to 13 residues. V was clipped by 1 base and J by 4 bases, with 7 bases between them. The CDR3 DNA is TGCGCCAGCAGCTTGAAAGCAGCAGATACGCAGTATTTT. Translation gives CASSLKAADTQYF.

This chain uses TRBV5-4 with TRBJ1-4; no definite D call. The CDR3 loop spans 14 amino acids. Trimming took off 4 bases at V and 6 bases at J, with 13 bases between the two ends. CDR1 SGHNT and CDR2 YYREEE come from the germline V gene (reference sequence). CDR3 sequence reads: CASSPRRTHEKLFF. The CDR3 nucleotides read TGTGCCAGCAGCCCTAGGCGGACGCATGAAAAACTGTTTTTT.

The V call is TRBV25-1, the J call TRBJ2-3; D may be TRBD1 or TRBD2 (5 bases each). Germline loops: CDR1 MGHDK, CDR2 SYGVNS. Trimming pared 0 bases from V and 2 bases from J, leaving 12 bases between. There are 16 residues in the CDR3. The DNA of the CDR3 is TGTGCCAGCAGTGAATATAGGGGAGAGGTCACAGATACGCAGTATTTT. This translates into CASSEYRGEVTDTQYF.

The genes are TRBV9 and TRBJ2-5, with D perhaps matching TRBD2 (5 bases). V was trimmed by 4 bases and J by 2 bases, leaving 15 bases between them. The germline gives CDR1 SGDLS, CDR2 YYNGEE. The CDR3 covers 15 residues. The CDR3 protein is CASSPFAGGQETQYF. In DNA, the CDR3 is TGTGCCAGCAGCCCCTTCGCGGGCGGTCAAGAGACCCAGTACTTC.

This clone has a single count. The chain has TRBV29-1 and TRBJ2-7; 12 positions agree with TRBD2. With 4 bases clipped from V and 7 bases from J, the junction kept 23 bases outside the gene matches. Looked up from germline, CDR1 is SQVTM and CDR2 is ANQGSEA. This CDR3 has 19 amino acids. The CDR3 bases are TGCAGCGTTGTGGGGACAGGGGTTTTCCTAGCGGGAGGGCCTAAAGAGCAGTACTTC. This encodes CSVVGTGVFLAGGPKEQYF.

The V and J genes are TRBV28 and TRBJ1-1, with D perhaps TRBD1 (6 bases). This CDR3 has 15 residues. V shed 3 bases and J shed 1 base, with 12 bases lying between them. Germline V gene data show CDR1 as MDHEN and CDR2 as SYDVKM. The CDR3 region is CASSFPQGPNTEAFF. In DNA, the CDR3 is TGTGCCAGCAGTTTCCCACAGGGACCGAACACTGAAGCTTTCTTT. Based on the CDR3 plus reference TRBV28 and TRBJ1-1, the full variable domain is DVKVTQSSRYLVKRTGEKVFLECVQDMDHENMFWYRQDPGLGLRLIYFSYDVKMKEKGDIPEGYSVSREKKERFSLILESASTNQTSMYLCASSFPQGPNTEAFFGQGTRLTVV.